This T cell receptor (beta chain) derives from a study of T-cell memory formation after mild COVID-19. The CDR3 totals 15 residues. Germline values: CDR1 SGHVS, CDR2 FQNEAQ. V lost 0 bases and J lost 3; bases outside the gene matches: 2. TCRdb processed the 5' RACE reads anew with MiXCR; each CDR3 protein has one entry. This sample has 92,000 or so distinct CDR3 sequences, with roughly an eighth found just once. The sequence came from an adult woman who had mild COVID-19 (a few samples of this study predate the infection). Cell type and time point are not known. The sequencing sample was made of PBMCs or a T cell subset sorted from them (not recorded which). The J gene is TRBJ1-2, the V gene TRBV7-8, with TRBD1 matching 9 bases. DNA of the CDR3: TGTGCCAGCAGCTTAGCGGGACAGGGAGACTATGGCTACACCTTC. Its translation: CASSLAGQGDYGYTF.